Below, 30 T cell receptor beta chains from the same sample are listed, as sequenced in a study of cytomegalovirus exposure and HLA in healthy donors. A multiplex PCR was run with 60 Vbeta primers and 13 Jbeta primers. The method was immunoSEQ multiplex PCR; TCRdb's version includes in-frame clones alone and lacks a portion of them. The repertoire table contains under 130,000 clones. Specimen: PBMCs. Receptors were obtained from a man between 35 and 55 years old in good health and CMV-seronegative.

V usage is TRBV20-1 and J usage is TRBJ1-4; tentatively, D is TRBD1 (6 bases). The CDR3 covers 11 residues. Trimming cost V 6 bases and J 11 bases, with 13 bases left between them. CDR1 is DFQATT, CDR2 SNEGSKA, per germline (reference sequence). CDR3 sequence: CSASEQGKLFF. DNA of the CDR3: TGCAGTGCCAGTGAACAGGGCAAACTGTTTTTT.

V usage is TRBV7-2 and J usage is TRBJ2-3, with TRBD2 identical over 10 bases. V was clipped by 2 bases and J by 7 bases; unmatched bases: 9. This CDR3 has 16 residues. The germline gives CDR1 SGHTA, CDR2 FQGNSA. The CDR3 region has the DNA TGTGCCAGCAGCTTATCTAGCGGGGGACTTCGGAATACGCAGTATTTT. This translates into CASSLSSGGLRNTQYF. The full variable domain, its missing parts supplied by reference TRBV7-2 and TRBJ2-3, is GAGVSQSPSNKVTEKGKDVELRCDPISGHTALYWYRQSLGQGLEFLIYFQGNSAPDKSGLPSDRFSAERTGGSVSTLTIQRTQQEDSAVYLCASSLSSGGLRNTQYFGPGTRLTVL.

The CDR3 sequence is CASSEGGVNTEAFF. CDR3 nucleotides: TGCGCCAGCAGTGAAGGGGGGGTGAACACTGAAGCTTTCTTT. The chain carries TRBV10-1 and TRBJ1-1, with TRBD1 as a possible D gene (6 bases). The germline V gene has CDR1 WNHNN and CDR2 SYGVQD (reference sequence). Trimming stripped 3 bases from V and 0 bases from J, with 8 bases between. This CDR3 comprises 14 residues.

For the CDR3, the DNA is TGTGCCAGCAGCGAGGGCGACACCCTCGCTGCCTACGAGCAGTACTTC. This codes for CASSEGDTLAAYEQYF. The chain is built from TRBV7-2 and TRBJ2-7; the D gene is possibly TRBD2 (5 bases). The germline CDR1 and CDR2 sequences are SGHTA and FQGNSA. The V and J ends lost 5 bases and 2 bases respectively, with 19 bases between them. The CDR3 sequence is 16 residues long. Full variable domain (remainder filled in from reference TRBV7-2 and TRBJ2-7): GAGVSQSPSNKVTEKGKDVELRCDPISGHTALYWYRQSLGQGLEFLIYFQGNSAPDKSGLPSDRFSAERTGGSVSTLTIQRTQQEDSAVYLCASSEGDTLAAYEQYFGPGTRLTVT.

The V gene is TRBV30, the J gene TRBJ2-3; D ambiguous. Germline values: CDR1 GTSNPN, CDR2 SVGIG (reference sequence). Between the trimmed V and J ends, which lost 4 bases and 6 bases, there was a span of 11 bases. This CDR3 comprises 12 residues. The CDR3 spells CAWKLSSDTQYF. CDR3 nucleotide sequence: TGTGCCTGGAAACTCTCGTCGGATACGCAGTATTTT.

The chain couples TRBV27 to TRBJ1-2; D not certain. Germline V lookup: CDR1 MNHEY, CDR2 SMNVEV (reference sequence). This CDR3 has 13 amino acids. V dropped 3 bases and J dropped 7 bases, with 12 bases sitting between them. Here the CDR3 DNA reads TGTGCCAGCAGTTTTAACTCCCTCGGTGGCTACACCTTC. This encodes CASSFNSLGGYTF.

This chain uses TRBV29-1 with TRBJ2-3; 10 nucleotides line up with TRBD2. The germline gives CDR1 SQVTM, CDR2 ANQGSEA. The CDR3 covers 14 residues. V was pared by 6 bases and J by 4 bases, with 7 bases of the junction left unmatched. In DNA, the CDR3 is TGCAGCGTATTAGGGACTAGCGTAGCAGATACGCAGTATTTT. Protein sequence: CSVLGTSVADTQYF.

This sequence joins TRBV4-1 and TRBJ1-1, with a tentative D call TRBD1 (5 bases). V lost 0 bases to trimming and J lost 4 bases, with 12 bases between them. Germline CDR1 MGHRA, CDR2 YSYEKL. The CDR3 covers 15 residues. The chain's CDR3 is CASSQERGSGTEAFF. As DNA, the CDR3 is TGCGCCAGCAGCCAAGAGCGGGGGTCGGGCACTGAAGCTTTCTTT.

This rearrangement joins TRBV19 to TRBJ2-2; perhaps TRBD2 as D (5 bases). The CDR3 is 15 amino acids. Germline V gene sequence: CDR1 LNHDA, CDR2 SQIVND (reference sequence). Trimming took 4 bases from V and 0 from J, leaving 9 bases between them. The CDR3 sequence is CASSTEGSNTGELFF. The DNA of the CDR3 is TGTGCCAGTAGTACTGAGGGCTCGAACACCGGGGAGCTGTTTTTT. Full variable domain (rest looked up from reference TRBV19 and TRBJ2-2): DGGITQSPKYLFRKEGQNVTLSCEQNLNHDAMYWYRQDPGQGLRLIYYSQIVNDFQKGDIAEGYSVSREKKESFPLTVTSAQKNPTAFYLCASSTEGSNTGELFFGEGSRLTVL.

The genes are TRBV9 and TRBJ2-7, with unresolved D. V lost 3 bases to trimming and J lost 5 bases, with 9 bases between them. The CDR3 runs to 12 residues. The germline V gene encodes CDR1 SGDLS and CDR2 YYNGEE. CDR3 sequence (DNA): TGTGCCAGCAGCGCAGGTCTGAACGAGCAGTACTTC. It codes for CASSAGLNEQYF.

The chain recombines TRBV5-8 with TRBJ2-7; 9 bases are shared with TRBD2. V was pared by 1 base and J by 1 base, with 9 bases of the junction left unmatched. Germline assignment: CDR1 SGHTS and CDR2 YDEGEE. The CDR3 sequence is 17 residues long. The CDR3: CASSLPRGTSRSYEQYF. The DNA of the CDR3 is TGTGCCAGCAGCTTGCCGAGGGGGACTAGCAGATCCTACGAGCAGTACTTC.

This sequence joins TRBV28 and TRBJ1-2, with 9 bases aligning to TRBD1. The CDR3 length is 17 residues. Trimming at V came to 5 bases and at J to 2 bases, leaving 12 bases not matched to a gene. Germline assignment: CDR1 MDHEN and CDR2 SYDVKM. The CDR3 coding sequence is TGTGCCAGCAGTATGGGACAGGGCATGGCATTAAACTATGGCTACACCTTC. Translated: CASSMGQGMALNYGYTF.

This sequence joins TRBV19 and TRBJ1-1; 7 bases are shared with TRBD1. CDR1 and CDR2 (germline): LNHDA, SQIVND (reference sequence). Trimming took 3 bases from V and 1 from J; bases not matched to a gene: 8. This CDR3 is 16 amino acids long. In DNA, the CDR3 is TGTGCCAGTAGTATTTACATGGGACAGACGAACACTGAAGCTTTCTTT. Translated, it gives CASSIYMGQTNTEAFF.

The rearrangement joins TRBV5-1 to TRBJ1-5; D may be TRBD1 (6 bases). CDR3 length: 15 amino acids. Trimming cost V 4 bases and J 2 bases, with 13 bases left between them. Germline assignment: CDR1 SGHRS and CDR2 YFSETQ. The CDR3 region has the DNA TGCGCCAGCAGCCCTTTACCAGGGGGCAATCAGCCCCAGCATTTT. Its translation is CASSPLPGGNQPQHF.

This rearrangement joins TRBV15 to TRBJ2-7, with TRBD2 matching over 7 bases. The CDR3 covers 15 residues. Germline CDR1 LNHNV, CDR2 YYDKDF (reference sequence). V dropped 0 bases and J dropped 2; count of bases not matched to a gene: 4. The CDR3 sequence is CATSRDLAVAYEQYF. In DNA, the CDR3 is TGTGCCACCAGCAGAGATCTAGCGGTCGCCTACGAGCAGTACTTC.

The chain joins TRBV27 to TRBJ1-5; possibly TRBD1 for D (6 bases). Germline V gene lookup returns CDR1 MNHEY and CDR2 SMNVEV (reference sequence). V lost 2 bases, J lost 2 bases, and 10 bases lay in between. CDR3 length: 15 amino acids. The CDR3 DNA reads TGTGCCAGCAGTTTAACAGGGTATGGCAATCAGCCCCAGCATTTT. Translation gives CASSLTGYGNQPQHF.

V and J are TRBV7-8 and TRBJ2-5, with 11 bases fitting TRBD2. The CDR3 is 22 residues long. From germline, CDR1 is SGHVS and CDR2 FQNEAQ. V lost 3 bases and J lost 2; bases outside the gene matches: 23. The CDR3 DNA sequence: TGTGCCAGCAGCTTCCACTCCCTCACTAGCGGGGGCCGATACTCGTATCAAGAGACCCAGTACTTC. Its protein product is CASSFHSLTSGGRYSYQETQYF.

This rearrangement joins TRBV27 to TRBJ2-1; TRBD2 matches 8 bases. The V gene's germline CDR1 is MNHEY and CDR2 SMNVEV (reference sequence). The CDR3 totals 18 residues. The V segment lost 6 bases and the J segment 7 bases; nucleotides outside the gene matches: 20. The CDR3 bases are TGTGCCAGCAGAACCAAACCCATAGCGGGAAACACTCAGAATGAGCAGTTCTTC. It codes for CASRTKPIAGNTQNEQFF.

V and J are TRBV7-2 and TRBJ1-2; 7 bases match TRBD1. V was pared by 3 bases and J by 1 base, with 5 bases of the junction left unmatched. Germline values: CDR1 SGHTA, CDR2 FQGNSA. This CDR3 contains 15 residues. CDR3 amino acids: CASSFSTGLNYGYTF. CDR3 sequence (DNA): TGTGCCAGCAGCTTTTCGACAGGGCTTAACTATGGCTACACCTTC. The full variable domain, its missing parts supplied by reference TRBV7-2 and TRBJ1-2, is GAGVSQSPSNKVTEKGKDVELRCDPISGHTALYWYRQSLGQGLEFLIYFQGNSAPDKSGLPSDRFSAERTGGSVSTLTIQRTQQEDSAVYLCASSFSTGLNYGYTFGSGTRLTVV.

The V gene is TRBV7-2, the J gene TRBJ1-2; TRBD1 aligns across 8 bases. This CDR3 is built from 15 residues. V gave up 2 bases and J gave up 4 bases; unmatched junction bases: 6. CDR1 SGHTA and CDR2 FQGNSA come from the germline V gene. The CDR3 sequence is CASSLPGQGRYGYTF. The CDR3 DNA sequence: TGTGCCAGCAGCTTACCTGGACAGGGACGCTATGGCTACACCTTC.

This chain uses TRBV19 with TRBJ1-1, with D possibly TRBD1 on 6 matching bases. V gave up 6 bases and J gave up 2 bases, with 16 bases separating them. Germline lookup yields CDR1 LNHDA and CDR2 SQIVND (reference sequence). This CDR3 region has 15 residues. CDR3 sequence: CASSDPGHSNTEAFF. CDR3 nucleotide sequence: TGTGCCAGTAGCGATCCGGGACACTCAAACACTGAAGCTTTCTTT.

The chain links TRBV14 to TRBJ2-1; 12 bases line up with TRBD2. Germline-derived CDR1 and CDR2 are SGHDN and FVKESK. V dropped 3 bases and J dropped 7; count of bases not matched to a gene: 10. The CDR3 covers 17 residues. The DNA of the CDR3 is TGTGCCAGCAGCCAGACTAGCGGGGGCTTCTGGGGGAATGAGCAGTTCTTC. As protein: CASSQTSGGFWGNEQFF. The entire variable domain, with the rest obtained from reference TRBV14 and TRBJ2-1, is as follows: EAGVTQFPSHSVIEKGQTVTLRCDPISGHDNLYWYRRVMGKEIKFLLHFVKESKQDESGMPNNRFLAERTGGTYSTLKVQPAELEDSGVYFCASSQTSGGFWGNEQFFGPGTRLTVL.

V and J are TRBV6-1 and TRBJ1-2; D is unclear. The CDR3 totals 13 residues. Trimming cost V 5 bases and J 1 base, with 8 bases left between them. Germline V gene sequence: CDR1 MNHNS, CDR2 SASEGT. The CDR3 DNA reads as TGTGCCAGCAGTTGGGAGATTAACTATGGCTACACCTTC. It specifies CASSWEINYGYTF.

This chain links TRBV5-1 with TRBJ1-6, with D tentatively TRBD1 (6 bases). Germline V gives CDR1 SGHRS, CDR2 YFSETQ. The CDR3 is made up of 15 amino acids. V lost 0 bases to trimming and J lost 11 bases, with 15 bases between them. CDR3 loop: CASSLEGVRNPPLHF. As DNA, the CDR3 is TGCGCCAGCAGCTTGGAGGGGGTCAGGAATCCACCCCTCCACTTT.

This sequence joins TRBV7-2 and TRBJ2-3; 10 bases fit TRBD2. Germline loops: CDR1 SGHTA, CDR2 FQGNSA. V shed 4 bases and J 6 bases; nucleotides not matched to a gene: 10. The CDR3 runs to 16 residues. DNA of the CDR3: TGTGCCAGCAGCTCCCCTAGCGGGAGTCCCGGGGATACGCAGTATTTT. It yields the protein CASSSPSGSPGDTQYF.

This CDR3 reads CASSHHRVPYEQYF. The DNA for the CDR3 is TGTGCCAGCAGTCACCACAGGGTGCCCTACGAGCAGTACTTC. This chain joins TRBV7-2 and TRBJ2-5; weak D call: TRBD1 (6 bases). The J call may be in error: the DNA end matches TRBJ2-7 better. This CDR3 is built from 14 residues. The germline gives CDR1 SGHTA, CDR2 FQGNSA.

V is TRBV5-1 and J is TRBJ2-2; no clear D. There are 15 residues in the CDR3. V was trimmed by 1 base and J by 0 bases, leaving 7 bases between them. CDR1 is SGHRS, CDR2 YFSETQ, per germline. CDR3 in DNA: TGCGCCAGCAGCTTGTTGGCTCCGAACACCGGGGAGCTGTTTTTT. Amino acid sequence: CASSLLAPNTGELFF.

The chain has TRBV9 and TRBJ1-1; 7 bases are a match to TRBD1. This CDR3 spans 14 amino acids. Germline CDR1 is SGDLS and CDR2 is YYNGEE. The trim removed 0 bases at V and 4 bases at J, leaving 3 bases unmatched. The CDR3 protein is CASSVDSGGTEAFF. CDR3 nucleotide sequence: TGTGCCAGCAGCGTAGACTCAGGGGGCACTGAAGCTTTCTTT.

CDR3 protein: CASSPGIQKGDTEAFF. The CDR3 bases are TGTGCCAGCAGCCCGGGGATACAGAAGGGGGACACTGAAGCTTTCTTT. The rearrangement links TRBV9 to TRBJ1-1, with a tentative D call TRBD1 (6 bases). Trimming stripped 4 bases from V and 3 bases from J, with 19 bases between. Per the germline V gene, CDR1 is SGDLS and CDR2 is YYNGEE. This CDR3 contains 16 residues.

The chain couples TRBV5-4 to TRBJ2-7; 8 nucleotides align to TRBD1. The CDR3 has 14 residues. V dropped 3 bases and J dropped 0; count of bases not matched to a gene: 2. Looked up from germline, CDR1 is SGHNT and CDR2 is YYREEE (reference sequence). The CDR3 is CASSSGTGSYEQYF. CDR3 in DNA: TGTGCCAGCAGCTCGGGGACAGGCTCCTACGAGCAGTACTTC.